This TCR beta chain was obtained from a study of T-cell memory formation after mild COVID-19. Whole-study context: TCR clusters showed largely donor specificity.

TCRdb passed the 5' RACE reads through MiXCR, listing each CDR3 protein once. The table records fewer than 350,000 distinct CDR3 sequences, about 15% of them present only once. General study points: CD4+ contracting clones were mainly CM and EM; CD8+ ones, EMRA. Second-wave clones peaking on day 37 lacked confirmed SARS-CoV-2 specificity. Memory from before infection featured some responding clones, which suggests cross-reactive memory joined.

In the case of this clonotype: Its antigen remains unidentified.

The CDR3 sequence is 14 residues long. Germline CDR1 reads SGHAT; CDR2 reads FQNNGV. V was shortened by 8 bases and J by 1 base, with 11 bases between the two germline ends. The sequence was obtained from a young man who had mild COVID-19 (a few samples of this study predate the infection). Cell type and time point are not known. This rearrangement joins TRBV11-2 to TRBJ2-2; D is possibly TRBD1 (5 bases). Specimen: PBMCs or a T cell subset sorted from them (not recorded which). The CDR3 here is CASARQGNTGELFF. In DNA form, the CDR3 reads TGTGCCAGCGCCCGCCAGGGGAACACCGGGGAGCTGTTTTTT.